This TCR beta chain was observed in a study of T cell clonotyping in hematopoietic cell transplantation. Study outcomes and limitations: At the given depth, recipient repertoires were over 95% de novo clonotypes. Broader posttransplant TCR repertoire diversity was predicted by graft donor and pretransplant recipient Inverse Simpson Index values. Pathologically expanded recipient clonotypes increased progressively from day 30 to day 180 as diversity fell. CD4 and CD8 repertoire contributions could not be separated without sorting.

Here immunoSEQ multiplex PCR was the method, and the copy in TCRdb shows in-frame clones only, minus some. The sample includes 70,000 or so clones, around 94% of them seen just once. Trimming at V came to 4 bases and at J to 7 bases, leaving 7 bases not matched to a gene. The CDR3 spans 15 residues. Germline CDR1 and CDR2: SGDLS and YYNGEE. A word on this clone: Its target is unknown.

The clonotype originates from a middle-aged man in good health. Some clones in this sample may be carry-over from other donors' samples. Sequenced material: peripheral blood mononuclear cells. The chain has TRBV9 and TRBJ1-4; TRBD1 aligns across 10 bases. CDR3: CASSFTGTGVEKLFF. CDR3 DNA sequence: TGTGCCAGCAGCTTTACCGGGACAGGGGTTGAAAAACTGTTTTTT. Full variable domain (rest looked up from reference TRBV9 and TRBJ1-4): DSGVTQTPKHLITATGQRVTLRCSPRSGDLSVYWYQQSLDQGLQFLIQYYNGEERAKGNILERFSAQQFPDLHSELNLSSLELGDSALYFCASSFTGTGVEKLFFGSGTQLSVL.